Below are 30 T cell receptor beta chains sequenced from a single sample in a study of radiotherapy plus CTLA-4 blockade in lung cancer (dated by TCRdb to between 2018 and 2020). The library came from the immunoSEQ multiplex PCR assay. TCRdb re-hosts the immuneACCESS table, in-frame sequences only. Its copies lack some clones; in the studies checked, an unresolved V gene accounts for under half of them, and the cause for the rest is not known. The sample table records 85,000 to 120,000 clones; more than 75% of these occur just once. The ten biggest clones cover roughly 2.3% of the sample. The material was peripheral blood, obtained from a patient treated with radiotherapy plus ipilimumab. Receptors originate from a human donor with non-small cell lung cancer that progressed on radiotherapy plus ipilimumab. Some clones in this sample may be carry-over from other donors' samples.

In regard to this clone: The junction does not match germline at one end; this may be a read error. The rearrangement uses TRBV27 and TRBJ2-3; no firm D call. The germline gives CDR1 MNHEY, CDR2 SMNVEV (reference sequence). CDR3 length: 13 amino acids. The CDR3 loop reads CASATRYDFLPYF. The CDR3 DNA follows: TGTGCCAGCGCTACTCGGTACGACTTCTTGCCTTACTTT.

This chain joins TRBV7-2 and TRBJ2-5; 11 nucleotides match TRBD1. CDR1 is SGHTA and CDR2 is FQGNSA in the germline V gene. This CDR3 region has 13 residues. CDR3 in amino acids: CVSGTGGQETQYF. CDR3 sequence (DNA): TGTGTTTCAGGGACAGGGGGCCAAGAGACCCAGTACTTC.

This chain joins TRBV28 and TRBJ1-2; D gene ambiguous. The V and J ends lost 3 bases and 3 bases respectively, with 5 bases between them. This CDR3 is 12 amino acids long. Germline CDR1 and CDR2: MDHEN and SYDVKM. The DNA for the CDR3 is TGTGCCAGCAGTTTGCGAGACTATGGCTACACCTTC. This gives the protein CASSLRDYGYTF.

The genes are TRBV15 and TRBJ2-1; D is ambiguous. V lost 0 bases to trimming and J lost 0 bases, with 9 bases between them. The CDR3 has 16 residues. Germline V gene data show CDR1 as LNHNV and CDR2 as YYDKDF (reference sequence). CDR3 in amino acids: CATSREGYSSYNEQFF. In DNA form, the CDR3 reads TGTGCCACCAGCAGAGAGGGCTACAGCTCCTACAATGAGCAGTTCTTC. The variable domain in full, completed from reference TRBV15 and TRBJ2-1, reads DAMVIQNPRYQVTQFGKPVTLSCSQTLNHNVMYWYQQKSSQAPKLLFHYYDKDFNNEADTPDNFQSRRPNTSFCFLDIRSPGLGDTAMYLCATSREGYSSYNEQFFGPGTRLTVL.

The genes are TRBV5-1 and TRBJ2-2; D may correspond to TRBD1 or TRBD2 (6 bases each). The CDR3 sequence is 14 residues long. V was cut by 6 bases and J by 6 bases, with 15 bases left in between. CDR1 and CDR2 from the germline V gene are SGHRS and YFSETQ. This chain's CDR3 is CASTRGPGAGELFF. In DNA, the CDR3 is TGCGCCAGCACTCGGGGGCCAGGGGCCGGGGAGCTGTTTTTT.

This chain links TRBV10-3 with TRBJ2-7; no clear D gene. This CDR3 has 12 residues. CDR1 is ENHRY and CDR2 is SYGVKD in the germline V gene. The ends were cut back, 7 bases at V and 4 bases at J, with 11 bases in the middle. CDR3 residues: CAIKASVYEQYF. CDR3 nucleotides: TGTGCCATCAAAGCCAGTGTATACGAGCAGTACTTC.

The DNA for the CDR3 is TGTGCCAGCAGCTTGGCAGGGGGCGTAAGTTACGAGCAGTACTTC. Protein: CASSLAGGVSYEQYF. The chain combines TRBV5-4 with TRBJ2-5, with 8 bases matching TRBD1. The DNA end is a closer match to TRBJ2-7, so the J assignment may be wrong. This CDR3 has 15 amino acids. Germline values: CDR1 SGHNT, CDR2 YYREEE (reference sequence).

The chain employs TRBV7-6 and TRBJ2-2, with D uncertain. V gave up 0 bases and J gave up 4 bases, with 3 bases separating them. The CDR3 loop spans 13 amino acids. In germline, CDR1 is SGHVS, CDR2 FNYEAQ. CDR3 residues: CASSLAFTGELFF. The CDR3 DNA follows: TGTGCCAGCAGCTTAGCTTTCACCGGGGAGCTGTTTTTT.

The chain joins TRBV4-3 to TRBJ2-1, with TRBD1 identical over 8 bases. CDR3 size: 15 residues. The V and J ends lost 5 bases and 4 bases, in that order; junction bases with no gene match: 7. Germline V CDR1 and CDR2: LGHNA, YSLEER. The CDR3 nucleotides read TGCGCCAGCAGCATAACCGGGACAGGATACAATGAGCAGTTCTTC. Amino acid sequence: CASSITGTGYNEQFF.

This clone was counted between two and nine times. V usage is TRBV27 and J usage is TRBJ1-6; possible D gene TRBD1, 6 bases. CDR3 length: 16 amino acids. Germline CDR1 and CDR2: MNHEY and SMNVEV (reference sequence). V was cut by 7 bases and J by 10 bases, with 23 bases left in between. CDR3 residues: CASTPRPDSLGSPLHF. In DNA, the CDR3 is TGTGCCAGCACGCCCCGCCCGGACAGCCTGGGATCACCCCTCCACTTT.

This chain connects TRBV5-1 to TRBJ2-3; no clear D gene. Between the trimmed V and J ends, which lost 0 bases and 4 bases, there was a span of 15 bases. This CDR3 spans 16 amino acids. Germline V CDR1 and CDR2: SGHRS, YFSETQ. In DNA, the CDR3 is TGCGCCAGCAGCTTGGGACAAGGTGGACCCCCAGATACGCAGTATTTT. Amino acid sequence: CASSLGQGGPPDTQYF.

The CDR3 DNA reads TGTGCCAGCGTTCAGGGAAGGTTGGGTAACTATGGCTACACCTTC. Translation: CASVQGRLGNYGYTF. V gene TRBV2 combines with J gene TRBJ1-2, with a possible D match to TRBD1 (5 bases). This CDR3 is 15 amino acids long. Trimming left V 8 bases short and J 1 base short, with 17 bases between. Germline V gene sequence: CDR1 SNHLY, CDR2 FYNNEI. Full variable domain (remainder filled in from reference TRBV2 and TRBJ1-2): EPEVTQTPSHQVTQMGQEVILRCVPISNHLYFYWYRQILGQKVEFLVSFYNNEISEKSEIFDDQFSVERPDGSNFTLKIRSTKLEDSAMYFCASVQGRLGNYGYTFGSGTRLTVV.

The J gene is TRBJ1-1, the V gene TRBV9; maybe TRBD1 (5 bases). CDR3 length: 14 residues. The germline CDR1 and CDR2 sequences are SGDLS and YYNGEE. V lost 0 bases to trimming and J lost 3 bases, with 9 bases between them. CDR3 sequence reads: CASSVDLGHTEAFF. CDR3 nucleotides: TGTGCCAGCAGCGTAGATCTGGGACACACTGAAGCTTTCTTT.

This clone is a singleton in its sample. The V and J genes are TRBV28 and TRBJ2-5, with 8 positions matching TRBD1. The CDR3 runs 13 residues. The V gene end was trimmed by 3 bases and the J gene end by 6 bases; junction bases not matched to a gene: 3. Germline CDR1 reads MDHEN; CDR2 reads SYDVKM. This chain's CDR3 is CASSLTGAKTQYF. In DNA, the CDR3 is TGTGCCAGCAGTTTGACAGGGGCGAAGACCCAGTACTTC.

This chain uses TRBV2 with TRBJ2-7; a weak D match, TRBD1 (5 bases). The V end lost 4 bases, the J end lost 0 bases, and 13 bases lay between the germline ends. The CDR3 extends over 15 amino acids. Looked up from germline, CDR1 is SNHLY and CDR2 is FYNNEI. In DNA, the CDR3 is TGTGCCAGCAGTGCCGAAAGGGGCGGCTCCTACGAGCAGTACTTC. Translated: CASSAERGGSYEQYF.

The genes are TRBV5-1 and TRBJ2-1, with 8 bases identical to TRBD1. Germline values: CDR1 SGHRS, CDR2 YFSETQ. The CDR3 has 13 residues. J lost 7 bases, V lost 8 bases, and 8 bases had no gene match. The CDR3 coding sequence is TGCGCCAGTCGACAGGGGTCAGGAAATGAGCAGTTCTTC. It encodes CASRQGSGNEQFF.

The chain employs TRBV6-5 and TRBJ1-6, with D perhaps TRBD1 (5 bases). Germline lookup yields CDR1 MNHEY and CDR2 SVGAGI. V dropped 2 bases and J dropped 7 bases, with 15 bases sitting between them. There are 16 residues in the CDR3. The CDR3: CASSYPRGGENSPLHF. The CDR3 nucleotides read TGTGCCAGCAGTTACCCTCGGGGGGGGGAGAATTCACCCCTCCACTTT.

The rearrangement joins TRBV11-2 to TRBJ2-6, with 9 bases identical to TRBD1. The CDR3 contains 18 residues. J gave up 0 bases and V 2 bases, and 5 bases lay outside the gene matches. Germline assignment: CDR1 SGHAT and CDR2 FQNNGV. The CDR3 region is CASSLTGQGYSGANVLTF. The CDR3 DNA reads as TGTGCCAGCAGCTTAACCGGACAGGGGTACTCTGGGGCCAACGTCCTGACTTTC.

The rearrangement links TRBV9 to TRBJ1-3; no reliable D call. Germline V CDR1 and CDR2: SGDLS, YYNGEE. Trimming left V 4 bases short and J 2 bases short, with 13 bases between. This CDR3 region has 15 residues. CDR3 region: CASSTSPLPGNTIYF. CDR3 sequence (DNA): TGTGCCAGCAGCACATCCCCCCTTCCTGGAAACACCATATATTTT. The full variable domain, completed using reference TRBV9 and TRBJ1-3, is DSGVTQTPKHLITATGQRVTLRCSPRSGDLSVYWYQQSLDQGLQFLIQYYNGEERAKGNILERFSAQQFPDLHSELNLSSLELGDSALYFCASSTSPLPGNTIYFGEGSWLTVV.

The V call is TRBV7-6, the J call TRBJ1-5; TRBD1 aligns across 7 bases. The germline CDR1 and CDR2 sequences are SGHVS and FNYEAQ. Trimming removed 0 bases from V and 0 bases from J; junction bases left unmatched: 2. The CDR3 runs to 16 residues. This CDR3 is CASSLAEGASNQPQHF. The DNA of the CDR3 is TGTGCCAGCAGCTTAGCGGAGGGGGCTAGCAATCAGCCCCAGCATTTT.

The chain joins TRBV4-2 to TRBJ1-5; possible D gene TRBD1, 6 bases. This CDR3 has 16 residues. Germline V lookup: CDR1 LGHNA, CDR2 YNFKEQ. The ends were cut back, 4 bases at V and 9 bases at J, with 22 bases in the middle. In nucleotides, the CDR3 is TGTGCCAGCAGCCCTCAGCAGTCGGGGGCGGGTCCGCCCCAGCATTTT. Protein: CASSPQQSGAGPPQHF.

This chain links TRBV7-2 with TRBJ2-3; TRBD2 aligns across 11 bases. With 0 bases clipped from V and 0 bases from J, the junction kept 5 bases outside the gene matches. The CDR3 runs to 18 residues. Germline CDR1 reads SGHTA; CDR2 reads FQGNSA. As DNA, the CDR3 is TGTGCCAGCAGCTTAGCCGGGACTAGCGGTACTAGCACAGATACGCAGTATTTT. Its translation: CASSLAGTSGTSTDTQYF.

This clone was counted a single time. The genes are TRBV9 and TRBJ2-7; 12 positions match TRBD2. With 0 bases clipped from V and 4 bases from J, the junction kept 5 bases outside the gene matches. The germline gives CDR1 SGDLS, CDR2 YYNGEE. This CDR3 contains 16 residues. For the CDR3, the DNA is TGTGCCAGCAGCGTAGAGGCTAGCGGGGGGGTGTACGAGCAGTACTTC. This gives the protein CASSVEASGGVYEQYF.

This chain links TRBV2 with TRBJ2-2, with D perhaps TRBD1 (6 bases). CDR1 and CDR2 (germline): SNHLY, FYNNEI. The V end was cut by 6 bases, the J end by 0 bases, with 11 bases between. The CDR3 has 15 residues. The CDR3 protein is CASRGQSSNTGELFF. The CDR3 DNA reads TGTGCCAGCAGGGGACAAAGCTCGAACACCGGGGAGCTGTTTTTT.

J is TRBJ2-5 and V is TRBV2; D might be TRBD1 or TRBD2, each matching 5 bases. Trimming removed 6 bases at V and 4 bases at J, with 18 bases between. The CDR3 runs 15 residues. From germline, CDR1 is SNHLY and CDR2 FYNNEI. The CDR3 DNA is TGTGCCAGCAGACCGTCCCTCGGTGGGGGAGAGACCCAGTACTTC. Protein product: CASRPSLGGGETQYF.

This clone was detected only once. The V call is TRBV4-3, the J call TRBJ1-4; D remains ambiguous. Trimming stripped 0 bases from V and 0 bases from J, with 14 bases between. Germline CDR1 LGHNA, CDR2 YSLEER. This CDR3 spans 18 amino acids. CDR3: CASSQDGRGIATNEKLFF. CDR3 coding DNA: TGCGCCAGCAGCCAAGATGGTAGAGGGATTGCAACTAATGAAAAACTGTTTTTT.

The chain is built from TRBV5-1 and TRBJ2-1; the match to TRBD2 covers 9 bases. The germline CDR1 and CDR2 sequences are SGHRS and YFSETQ. V shed 3 bases and J 2 bases; nucleotides not matched to a gene: 6. This CDR3 is 16 amino acids long. The CDR3 bases are TGCGCCAGCAGCTCCTTGACTAGCGGCCCCTACAATGAGCAGTTCTTC. It translates to CASSSLTSGPYNEQFF.

A single count supports this clone. This chain connects TRBV27 to TRBJ1-2, with TRBD1 as a possible D gene (6 bases). The CDR3 totals 14 residues. Germline CDR1 MNHEY, CDR2 SMNVEV (reference sequence). The V end lost 6 bases, the J end lost 4 bases, and 15 bases lay between the germline ends. The CDR3 sequence: CASRPTGTGYGYTF. The CDR3 DNA sequence: TGTGCCAGCAGGCCTACAGGGACCGGCTATGGCTACACCTTC.

The V call is TRBV19, the J call TRBJ1-2; D is perhaps TRBD1 (5 bases). The V gene lost 5 bases and the J gene lost 0 bases, with 13 bases spanning the gap. From germline, CDR1 is LNHDA and CDR2 SQIVND (reference sequence). The CDR3 spans 15 residues. The CDR3: CASSGPRATNYGYTF. In DNA form, the CDR3 reads TGTGCCAGTAGTGGCCCCAGGGCAACTAACTATGGCTACACCTTC.

As DNA, the CDR3 is TGTGCCAGCTCACCACCTTCACTAGCATTCGGTGAGCAGTTCTTC. It is translated as CASSPPSLAFGEQFF. The V gene is TRBV18, the J gene TRBJ2-1, with a tentative D call TRBD2 (6 bases). In germline, CDR1 is KGHSH, CDR2 LQKENI. V was shortened by 0 bases and J by 9 bases, with 15 bases between the two germline ends. The CDR3 length is 15 residues.